The TCR beta chain under discussion was sequenced for a study of PD-1 blockade in classical Hodgkin lymphoma. Study findings and constraints: Prior therapy or disease activity may underlie the repertoire differences, whose causes remain undefined. Healthy donors reportedly exceeded newly diagnosed patients in baseline TCR diversity. While CD8+ TCR diversity did not rise significantly by C4D1, CD4+ TCR diversity did.

The time point here: cycle 4 day 1 (C4D1), after 5 to 7 weeks of nivolumab. Each patient experienced a relapse that followed autologous stem cell transplantation, and brentuximab vedotin exposure varied. The CDR3 totals 14 residues. The V end was cut by 5 bases, the J end by 3 bases, with 11 bases between. CDR1 SEHNR and CDR2 FQNEAQ come from the germline V gene (reference sequence). With regard to this clone: Its cognate antigen is unknown.

This table comes from immunoSEQ multiplex PCR, and its TCRdb copy is limited to in-frame clones, with some not included. The table includes approximately 38,000 clones, 70% to 85% detected once. Here the sequenced sample was peripheral blood mononuclear cells (PBMCs), taken before the fourth cycle of nivolumab. The clonotype was recovered from a human donor with classical Hodgkin lymphoma. The J gene is TRBJ1-5, the V gene TRBV7-9; tentatively, D is TRBD1 (5 bases). The CDR3 is CASSPAQDNQPQHF. The DNA of the CDR3 is TGTGCCAGCAGCCCTGCACAGGACAATCAGCCCCAGCATTTT.